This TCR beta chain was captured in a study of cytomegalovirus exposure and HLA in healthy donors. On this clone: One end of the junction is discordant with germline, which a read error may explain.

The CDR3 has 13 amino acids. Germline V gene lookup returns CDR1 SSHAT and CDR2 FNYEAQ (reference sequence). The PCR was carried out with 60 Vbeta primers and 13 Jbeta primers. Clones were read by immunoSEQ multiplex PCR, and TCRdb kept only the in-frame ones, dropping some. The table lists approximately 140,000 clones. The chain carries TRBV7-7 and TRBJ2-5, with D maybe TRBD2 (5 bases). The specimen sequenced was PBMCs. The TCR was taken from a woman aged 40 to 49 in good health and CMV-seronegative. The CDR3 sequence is CASSQDSRETQYF. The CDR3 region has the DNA TGTGCTAGCAGCCAGGACTCTCGGGAGACCCAGTACTTC.